This T cell receptor (beta chain) was documented in a study of chemoradiotherapy in HPV16-positive cancers. Trimming pared 3 bases from V and 10 bases from J, leaving 10 bases between. Germline V gives CDR1 SQVTM, CDR2 ANQGSEA. CDR3 length: 11 amino acids. Sequencing was performed with immunoSEQ multiplex PCR; in TCRdb, only in-frame clones are kept and a portion is missing. The sample gives about 2,700 clones, around 88% of which show up once; 4% to 4.5% is in the top ten. The gene calls are TRBV29-1 and TRBJ2-1; either TRBD1 or TRBD2 may supply D (5 bases each). The input for sequencing was tumor tissue, taken from a patient who underwent chemoradiotherapy. This receptor was obtained from a human donor with HPV-associated anogenital cancer. The CDR3 region is CSVDSGREQFF. CDR3 DNA: TGCAGCGTTGACTCGGGGCGAGAGCAGTTCTTC.